This T cell receptor beta chain was profiled in a study of cytomegalovirus exposure and HLA in healthy donors (dated by TCRdb to the late 2010s). Regarding the research as a whole: According to an earlier analysis of around 600 of the donors, 150 million to 200 million T cells yielded 90 million to 140 million unique TCR beta sequences and 276 Gb of sequence data. About 280 gigabases of sequencing data and around 88 million unique TCR sequences made up an early release that covered several hundred HLA-typed donors. The genetic ancestry cluster associated with self-reported Caucasian donors included 81% of the 398 genotyped donors. The study was designed to test whether signatures of past pathogen exposure could be identified by cataloging public T cell receptors. Using immunosequencing, the study profiled T cell repertoires from approximately 700 subjects and related those repertoires to cytomegalovirus serostatus. In addition to the first cohort of approximately 650 subjects, a separate validation cohort of 120 different subjects was used. To predict cytomegalovirus infection status, the study brought together high-throughput TCR immunosequencing, statistical association of individual TCRs with disease status, and machine learning. A later analysis re-examined previously published TCR beta repertoires from more than 550 donors and added high-resolution HLA genotyping to investigate patterns of TCR occurrence. Rather than using new phenotypic data, the later analysis identified candidate immune exposures from TCR beta sequences and from how often those sequences occurred across donors. In an earlier analysis of roughly 600 of the donors, high-throughput TCR beta sequencing was used to judge whether each TCR beta V gene segment behaved as functional or pseudogenic. Donor age, sex, ethnicity and CMV serostatus were collected together with the repertoire data. A later genetic analysis took genome-wide SNP genotypes for 398 of the 666 donors and used that subset as a discovery cohort. Every repertoire in the discovery cohort had been generated on one and the same sequencing platform. Class I and class II HLA loci were covered by the typing at four-digit resolution. The number of donors typed differed by locus, with about 620-630 for A, B, C, DRB1 and DQB1, 522 for DQA1, approximately 570 for DPA1, and under 490 for DPB1. A handful of DR-DQ haplotypes were handled as single units for association and clustering because linkage in the cohort was strong. Among about 410 genotyped donors of the cohort, an average of around 250,000 unique TCR beta nucleotide sequences was sequenced per donor, of which about 18% were non-productive.

Libraries were constructed by the immunoSEQ multiplex PCR assay. A mixture of 60 forward primers for TCR Vbeta segments and 13 reverse primers for TCR Jbeta segments was used in the multiplex PCR. The CDR3 region of rearranged TCR beta genes was amplified from genomic DNA by a multiplex PCR assay. The amplified TCR beta libraries were sequenced on the Illumina HiSeq System as 87-base-pair reads. In the source study's methods: A later analysis tallied tens of millions of unique TCR beta chains across the 700 or so repertoires, and about 10 million of those chains were shared by two or more donors. To remove PCR and sequencing errors, raw reads were error-corrected and collapsed into unique sequences using a nearest-neighbor algorithm that merged closely related sequences. To assign V, D and J gene segments, CDR3 sequences were aligned to IMGT reference sequences. For a sequence to be retained, a match of at least six nucleotides to both a V gene segment and a J gene segment was required. Rearrangements were called productive when the CDR3 lacked stop codons and stayed in frame with V and J; all others were non-productive. CDR3 was defined according to IMGT convention as the region running from the second conserved V-encoded cysteine to the conserved J-encoded phenylalanine. The earlier analysis of 500 to 650 of the donors excluded any sequence lacking an unambiguous match to a single V gene segment. An earlier analysis of 500 to 700 of the donors classified V segments as functional when productive rearrangements were above 56.7% and as segregating when the standard deviation between donors was above 5%. A statistical classification framework was developed to diagnose cytomegalovirus status using the catalog of TCR beta chain sequences. A later analysis assigned V and J genes by comparing TCR nucleotide sequences with IMGT/GENE-DB human TR gene sequences. Using the TCRdist pipeline, a later analysis assigned CDR3 sequences along with most-parsimonious VDJ recombination scenarios. A later analysis defined each TCR beta chain by its CDR3 amino acid sequence plus V-gene family, and excluded reads lacking a unique V-gene family. In a later analysis, fewer than 600 highly shared, low-generation-probability nucleotide sequences were removed to address suspected cross-contamination and a sequencing artifact. In a later analysis, a clonal expansion index for each public chain was calculated from normalized within-repertoire ranks of inferred template counts. In a later analysis, generation probabilities were computed with a VDJ recombination model fitted to out-of-frame rearrangements, and the resulting probabilities were checked against IGoR. A later analysis scored TCR-TCR, TCR-HLA and TCR-CMV co-occurrence with hypergeometric tests, applying a repertoire-size bias correction to TCR pairs. A later analysis estimated false discovery rates by permuting HLA or CMV assignments 20 times. In a later analysis, co-occurring TCRs were grouped with DBSCAN, and TCRdist sequence similarity was added when clustering was performed within HLA-allele-positive subsets. Co-occurrence clustering excluded repertoires with fewer than 30,000 or more than 120,000 public chains, plus five with anomalous nucleotide sharing. Held by TCRdb, this immuneACCESS table contains in-frame sequences only and omits some clones. Under half of the omission traces to an unresolved V gene where checked; the cause of the rest is unknown. That table gives V, J and clone size, and the DNA gave D and trimming. Within this sample are approximately 150,000 clones, with just under 75% of them counted one time only. 1.5% to 2% of the sample is in the top ten clones.

The CDR3, cysteine through phenylalanine, is 11 amino acids long. CDR3 DNA only is kept here, 33 bases in frame from base 1. Sequences SGHVS (CDR1) and FQNEAQ (CDR2) are obtained from the germline V gene. The germline V and J ends show losses of 6 bases and 7 bases respectively, and no gene match explains 2 bases of the junction. This clone was detected once. No antigen is known for it. Base qualities are not recorded, but no much larger clone differs from it by a single base. The cohort comprised 666 healthy bone marrow donors. At the time of sampling, every cohort member was nominally healthy, though immune exposures that went unrecorded were likely present. The donor was CMV seronegative and was included in the group of several hundred seronegative cohort members. A peripheral blood sample was provided by each donor, and peripheral blood mononuclear cells were used for TCR beta sequencing. Genomic DNA extraction from the blood cell samples was performed with the Qiagen DNeasy Blood Extraction Kit.

What the research found in general, with its limitations: Across donors, most TCR sequences were observed very rarely, whereas some public TCRs were present in many individuals. The authors suggested that the approach could potentially be generalized to other disease states and immunological phenotypes. A further reported finding was that TCR beta sequences accurately predicted the HLA-A and HLA-B alleles for most subjects in the first cohort. According to a later analysis, TCR association rates differed among HLA loci, with DRB1 alleles showing the most associated TCRs and HLA-C alleles showing the fewest. An association between a missense DCLRE1C variant and V-gene and J-gene trimming of TCR beta chains was found in a later genetic analysis and replicated in an independent cohort. Because the 87-base-pair reads could not distinguish some IMGT-functional V segments, including TRBV6-2 and TRBV6-3, those segments were excluded. Three of the identified cytomegalovirus-associated TCR beta chains were confirmed in vitro to be specific for cytomegalovirus antigens. A later analysis reported that several top co-occurrence clusters appeared linked to parvovirus B19, influenza, CMV and Epstein-Barr virus. Because some donors lacked HLA typing at each locus, the association tests relied only on the typed subset. A later genetic analysis reported fewer N-insertions in productive TCRs among donors in an Asian-associated ancestry cluster than the roughly 690-donor mean. Cytomegalovirus status was reported to be diagnosed by the classifier with high specificity and sensitivity in both the original and validation cohorts. In this cohort, only TCR beta chains were sequenced, and detectable features were limited by the absence of alpha or paired-chain data. At a false discovery rate of 0.05, a later analysis linked 16,951 TCR beta sequences to specific HLA alleles. An earlier analysis of approximately 530 of the donors showed that most TCR beta V segments appeared in productive rearrangements either about 87% or about 30% of the time, which broadly matched IMGT annotations. A cluster of highly shared sequence variants was judged likely to be a technical artifact of the sequencing pipeline. Most CMV-associated TCR beta chains appeared to be HLA-restricted in a later analysis, and the HLA associations seemed to be driven largely by CMV exposure. When HLA alleles, especially DR and DQ, strongly co-occurred, attributing TCR associations to individual alleles was difficult. Sequencing depth was assumed to be roughly uniform across donors in the presence/absence analyses, though that assumption may not hold. In the study, approximately 160 TCR beta chains were listed as associated with cytomegalovirus. Correlated functional status among segregating V segments might be attributable to linkage disequilibrium, but an unknown experimental factor could not be ruled out. Immune exposure information for the cohort was limited to CMV serostatus. Because counts were too low, some 17 rarely observed V segments, including chromosome 9 orphons, were left out of the earlier analysis of some 640 of the donors. In a later analysis, HLA-associated TCR beta chains were found to be more clonally expanded and to have lower generation probabilities than equally common non-associated chains.

This clonotype originated in a young woman in good health and CMV-seronegative. The rearranged chain carries TRBV7-8 and TRBJ1-2, with 7 central nucleotides matching TRBD1. The sample was PBMCs. The nucleotide sequence reads TGTGCCAGCAGTAACAGGGGTGGCTACACCTTC. Protein translation: CASSNRGGYTF.